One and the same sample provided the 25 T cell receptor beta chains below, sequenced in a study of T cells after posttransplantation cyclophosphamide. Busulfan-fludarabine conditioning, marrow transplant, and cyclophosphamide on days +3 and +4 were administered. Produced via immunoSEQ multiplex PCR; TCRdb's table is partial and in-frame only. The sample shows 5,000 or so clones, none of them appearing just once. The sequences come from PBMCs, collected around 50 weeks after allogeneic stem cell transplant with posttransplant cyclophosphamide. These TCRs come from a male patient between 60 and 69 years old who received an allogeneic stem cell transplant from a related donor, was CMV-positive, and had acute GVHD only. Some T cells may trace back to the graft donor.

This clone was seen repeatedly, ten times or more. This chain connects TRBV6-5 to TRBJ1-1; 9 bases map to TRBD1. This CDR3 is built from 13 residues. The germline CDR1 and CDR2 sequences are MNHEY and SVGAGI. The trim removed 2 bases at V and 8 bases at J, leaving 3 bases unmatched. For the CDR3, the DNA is TGTGCCAGCAGTTACCCCGGGACAGGGGAAGCTTTCTTT. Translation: CASSYPGTGEAFF.

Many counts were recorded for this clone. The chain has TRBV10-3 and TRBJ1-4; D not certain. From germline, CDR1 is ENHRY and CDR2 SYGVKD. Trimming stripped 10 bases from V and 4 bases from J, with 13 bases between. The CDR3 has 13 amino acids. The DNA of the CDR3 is TGTGCCACCCACGGCGGTAATAATGAAAAACTGTTTTTT. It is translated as CATHGGNNEKLFF.

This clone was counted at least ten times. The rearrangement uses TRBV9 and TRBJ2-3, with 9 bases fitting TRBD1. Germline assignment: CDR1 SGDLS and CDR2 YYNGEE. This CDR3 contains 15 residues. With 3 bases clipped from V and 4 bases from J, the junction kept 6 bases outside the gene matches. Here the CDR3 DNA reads TGTGCCAGCAGCGCCGGGGACAGGGAATCAGATACGCAGTATTTT. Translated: CASSAGDRESDTQYF.

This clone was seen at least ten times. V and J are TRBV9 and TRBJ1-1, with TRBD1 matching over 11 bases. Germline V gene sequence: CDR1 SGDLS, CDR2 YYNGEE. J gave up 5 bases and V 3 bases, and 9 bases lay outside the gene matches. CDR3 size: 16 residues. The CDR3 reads CASSAWTGGAVTEAFF. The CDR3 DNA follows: TGTGCCAGCAGCGCCTGGACAGGGGGCGCGGTGACTGAAGCTTTCTTT.

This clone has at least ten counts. In nucleotides, the CDR3 is TGTGCCAGCAGCTTGGCTAGGCATTACAATGAGCAGTTCTTC. This translates into CASSLARHYNEQFF. The chain employs TRBV5-4 and TRBJ2-1, with D unclear. CDR3 length equals 14 residues. Trimming left V 0 bases short and J 4 bases short, with 8 bases between. The V gene's germline CDR1 is SGHNT and CDR2 YYREEE (reference sequence).

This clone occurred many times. For the CDR3, the DNA is TGCGCCACCAGTCGGGATAACACCGGGGAGCTGTTTTTT. It encodes CATSRDNTGELFF. This chain connects TRBV5-1 to TRBJ2-2; maybe TRBD2 (5 bases). This CDR3 has 13 amino acids. CDR1 and CDR2 from the germline V gene are SGHRS and YFSETQ. V was cut by 9 bases and J by 2 bases, with 11 bases left in between.

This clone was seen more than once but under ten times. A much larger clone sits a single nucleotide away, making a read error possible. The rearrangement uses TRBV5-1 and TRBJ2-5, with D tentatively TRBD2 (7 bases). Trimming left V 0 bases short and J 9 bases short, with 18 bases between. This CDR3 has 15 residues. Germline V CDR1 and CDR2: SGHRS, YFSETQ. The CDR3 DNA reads TGCGCCAGCAGCTTGGTATCAGGGGAGGGGGAGGCCCAGTACTTC. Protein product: CASSLVSGEGEAQYF. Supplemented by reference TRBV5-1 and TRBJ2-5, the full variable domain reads KAGVTQTPRYLIKTRGQQVTLSCSPISGHRSVSWYQQTPGQGLQFLFEYFSETQRNKGNFPGRFSGRQFSNSRSEMNVSTLELGDSALYLCASSLVSGEGEAQYFGPGTRLLVL.

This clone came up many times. The CDR3 loop is CATSRDGAQGGNTIYF. In DNA form, the CDR3 reads TGTGCCACCAGCAGAGATGGGGCACAGGGGGGAAACACCATATATTTT. The chain is built from TRBV15 and TRBJ1-3; TRBD1 matches at 7 bases. The CDR3 covers 16 residues. CDR1 is LNHNV and CDR2 is YYDKDF in the germline V gene (reference sequence). J lost 4 bases, V lost 0 bases, and 6 bases had no gene match.

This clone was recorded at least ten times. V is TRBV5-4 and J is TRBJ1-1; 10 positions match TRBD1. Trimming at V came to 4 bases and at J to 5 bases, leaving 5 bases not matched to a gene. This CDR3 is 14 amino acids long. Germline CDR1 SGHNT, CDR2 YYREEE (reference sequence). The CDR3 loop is CASSGWTGGTEAFF. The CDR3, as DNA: TGTGCCAGCAGCGGGTGGACAGGGGGGACTGAAGCTTTCTTT.

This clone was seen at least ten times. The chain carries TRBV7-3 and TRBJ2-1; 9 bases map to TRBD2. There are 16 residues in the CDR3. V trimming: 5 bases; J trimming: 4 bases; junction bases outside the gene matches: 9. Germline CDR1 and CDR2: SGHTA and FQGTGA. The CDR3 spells CASSPLAGAGYNEQFF. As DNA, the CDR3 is TGTGCCAGCAGCCCATTAGCGGGAGCTGGGTACAATGAGCAGTTCTTC.

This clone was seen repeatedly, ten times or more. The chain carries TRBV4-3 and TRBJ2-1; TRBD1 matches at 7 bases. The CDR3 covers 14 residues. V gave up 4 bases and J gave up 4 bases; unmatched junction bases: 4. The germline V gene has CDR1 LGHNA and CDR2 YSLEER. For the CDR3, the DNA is TGCGCCAGCAGCCCCTCGACAGGGTACAATGAGCAGTTCTTC. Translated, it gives CASSPSTGYNEQFF.

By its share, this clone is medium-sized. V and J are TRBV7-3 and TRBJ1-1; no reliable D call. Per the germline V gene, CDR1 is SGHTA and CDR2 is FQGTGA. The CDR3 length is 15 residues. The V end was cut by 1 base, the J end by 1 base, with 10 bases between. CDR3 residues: CASSLNTGANTEAFF. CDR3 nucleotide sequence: TGTGCCAGCAGCTTAAATACGGGTGCGAACACTGAAGCTTTCTTT. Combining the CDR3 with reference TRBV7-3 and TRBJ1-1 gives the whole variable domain GAGVSQTPSNKVTEKGKYVELRCDPISGHTALYWYRQSLGQGPEFLIYFQGTGAADDSGLPNDRFFAVRPEGSVSTLKIQRTERGDSAVYLCASSLNTGANTEAFFGQGTRLTVV.

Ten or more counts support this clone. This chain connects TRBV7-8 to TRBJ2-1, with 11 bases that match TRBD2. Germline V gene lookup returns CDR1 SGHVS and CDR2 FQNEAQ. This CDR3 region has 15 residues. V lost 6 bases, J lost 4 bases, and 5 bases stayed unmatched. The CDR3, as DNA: TGTGCCAGCAGGCCACTAGCGGGAGATTACAATGAGCAGTTCTTC. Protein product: CASRPLAGDYNEQFF. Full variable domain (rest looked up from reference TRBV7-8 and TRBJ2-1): GAGVSQSPRYKVAKRGQDVALRCDPISGHVSLFWYQQALGQGPEFLTYFQNEAQLDKSGLPSDRFFAERPEGSVSTLKIQRTQQEDSAVYLCASRPLAGDYNEQFFGPGTRLTVL.

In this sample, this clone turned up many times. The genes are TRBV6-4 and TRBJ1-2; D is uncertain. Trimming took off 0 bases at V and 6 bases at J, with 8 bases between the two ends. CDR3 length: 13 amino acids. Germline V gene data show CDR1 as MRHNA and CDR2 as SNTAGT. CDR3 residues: CASSDSRPNGYTF. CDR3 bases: TGTGCCAGCAGTGACTCGAGGCCCAATGGCTACACCTTC.

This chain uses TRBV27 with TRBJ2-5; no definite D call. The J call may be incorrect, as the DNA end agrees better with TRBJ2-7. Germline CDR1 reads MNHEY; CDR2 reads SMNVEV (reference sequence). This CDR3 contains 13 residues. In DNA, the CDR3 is TGTGCCAGCAGCTACCTCCTTTCCTACGAGCAGTACTTC. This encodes CASSYLLSYEQYF.

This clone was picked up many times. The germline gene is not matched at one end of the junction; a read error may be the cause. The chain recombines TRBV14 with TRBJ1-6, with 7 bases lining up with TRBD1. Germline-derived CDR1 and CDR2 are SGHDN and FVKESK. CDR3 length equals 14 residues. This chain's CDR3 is CASSQGQRNSSLHF. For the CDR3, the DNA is TGTGCCAGCAGCCAGGGACAGAGGAATTCATCCCTCCACTTT. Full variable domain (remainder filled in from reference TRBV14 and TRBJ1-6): EAGVTQFPSHSVIEKGQTVTLRCDPISGHDNLYWYRRVMGKEIKFLLHFVKESKQDESGMPNNRFLAERTGGTYSTLKVQPAELEDSGVYFCASSQGQRNSSLHFGNGTRLTVT.

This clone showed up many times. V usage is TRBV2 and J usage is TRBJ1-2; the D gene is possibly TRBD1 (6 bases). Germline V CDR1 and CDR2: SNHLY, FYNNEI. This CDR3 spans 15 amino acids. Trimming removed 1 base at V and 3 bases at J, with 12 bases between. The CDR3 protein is CASSEGQGWHYGYTF. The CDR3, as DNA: TGTGCCAGCAGTGAAGGCCAGGGGTGGCACTATGGCTACACCTTC.

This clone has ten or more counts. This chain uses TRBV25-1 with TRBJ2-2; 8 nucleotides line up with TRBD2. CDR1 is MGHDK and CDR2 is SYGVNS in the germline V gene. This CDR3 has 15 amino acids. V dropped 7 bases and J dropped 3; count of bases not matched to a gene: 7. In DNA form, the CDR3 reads TGTGCCAGCACCCCGGGGGGGCGGTACACCGGGGAGCTGTTTTTT. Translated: CASTPGGRYTGELFF.

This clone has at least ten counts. As DNA, the CDR3 is TGTGCCAGCAGCTTGACAGGACATAGCAATCAGCCCCAGCATTTT. Protein sequence: CASSLTGHSNQPQHF. This chain connects TRBV7-2 to TRBJ1-5; D is possibly TRBD1 (6 bases). Deletions cut 3 bases from V and 0 bases from J, with 9 bases between. In germline, CDR1 is SGHTA, CDR2 FQGNSA. This CDR3 spans 15 amino acids.

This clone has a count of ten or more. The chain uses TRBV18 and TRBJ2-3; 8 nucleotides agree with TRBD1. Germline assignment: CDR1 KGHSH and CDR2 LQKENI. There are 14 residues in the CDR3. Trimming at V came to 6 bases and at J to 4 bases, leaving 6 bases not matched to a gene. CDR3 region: CASSPTGGSDTQYF. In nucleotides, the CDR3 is TGTGCCAGCTCTCCCACAGGGGGATCAGATACGCAGTATTTT. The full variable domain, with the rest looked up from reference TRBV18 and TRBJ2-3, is NAGVMQNPRHLVRRRGQEARLRCSPMKGHSHVYWYRQLPEEGLKFMVYLQKENIIDESGMPKERFSAEFPKEGPSILRIQQVVRGDSAAYFCASSPTGGSDTQYFGPGTRLTVL.

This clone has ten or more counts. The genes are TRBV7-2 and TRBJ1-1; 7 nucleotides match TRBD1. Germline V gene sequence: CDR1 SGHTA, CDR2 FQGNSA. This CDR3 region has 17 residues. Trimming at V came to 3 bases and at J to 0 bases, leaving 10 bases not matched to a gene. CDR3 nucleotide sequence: TGTGCCAGCAGCTTCCGACAGGGTCGGGGCGTGAACACTGAAGCTTTCTTT. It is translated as CASSFRQGRGVNTEAFF.

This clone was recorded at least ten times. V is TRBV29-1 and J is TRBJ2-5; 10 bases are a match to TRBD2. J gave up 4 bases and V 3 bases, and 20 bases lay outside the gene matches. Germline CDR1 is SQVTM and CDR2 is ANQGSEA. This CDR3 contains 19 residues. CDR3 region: CSVEYSKGLAHWFSETQYF. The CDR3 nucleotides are TGCAGCGTTGAGTACTCGAAGGGACTAGCGCACTGGTTTTCAGAGACCCAGTACTTC.

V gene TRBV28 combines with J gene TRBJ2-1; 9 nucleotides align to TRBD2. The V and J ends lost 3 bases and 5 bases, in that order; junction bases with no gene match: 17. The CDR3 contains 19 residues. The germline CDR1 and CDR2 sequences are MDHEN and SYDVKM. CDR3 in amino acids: CASSLGDRCGASGDNEQFF. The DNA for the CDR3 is TGTGCCAGCAGTTTGGGGGACCGCTGTGGGGCTAGCGGGGACAATGAGCAGTTCTTC.

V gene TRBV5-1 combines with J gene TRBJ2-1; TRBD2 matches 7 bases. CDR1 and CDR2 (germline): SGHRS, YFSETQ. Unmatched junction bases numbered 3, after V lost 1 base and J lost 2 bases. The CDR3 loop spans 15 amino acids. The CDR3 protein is CASSLLGGAYNEQFF. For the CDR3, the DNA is TGCGCCAGCAGCTTGTTGGGGGGGGCCTACAATGAGCAGTTCTTC.

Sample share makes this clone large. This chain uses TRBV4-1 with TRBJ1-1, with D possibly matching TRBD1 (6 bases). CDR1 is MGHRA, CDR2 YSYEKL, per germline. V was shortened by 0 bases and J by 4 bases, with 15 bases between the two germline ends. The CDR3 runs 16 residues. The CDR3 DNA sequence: TGCGCCAGCAGCCAAGATCCCCCAGGGGCGGGCACTGAAGCTTTCTTT. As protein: CASSQDPPGAGTEAFF.